Below, 18 T cell receptor beta chains from the same sample are listed, as sequenced in a study of cytomegalovirus exposure and HLA in healthy donors. This table comes from immunoSEQ multiplex PCR, and its TCRdb copy is limited to in-frame clones, with some not included. Seen here are about 160,000 clones, 89% observed once, and the top ten hold under 4.5%. Input material: PBMCs. These receptor sequences come from a man between 18 and 29 years old in good health and CMV-seropositive.

This chain uses TRBV6-5 with TRBJ2-1; 9 nucleotides match TRBD1. The V and J ends lost 6 bases and 3 bases, in that order; junction bases with no gene match: 3. Germline values: CDR1 MNHEY, CDR2 SVGAGI. The CDR3 loop spans 14 amino acids. The CDR3: CASRPTGGYNEQFF. The DNA of the CDR3 is TGTGCCAGCAGACCGACAGGGGGCTACAATGAGCAGTTCTTC.

The chain links TRBV19 to TRBJ2-1; TRBD2 matches at 8 bases. V lost 6 bases to trimming and J lost 7 bases; unmatched junction nucleotides: 2. The CDR3 sequence is 12 residues long. The germline V gene has CDR1 LNHDA and CDR2 SQIVND (reference sequence). The DNA for the CDR3 is TGTGCCAGTAGGACGGGAGGGAATGAGCAGTTCTTC. The encoded protein is CASRTGGNEQFF.

This chain links TRBV11-3 with TRBJ2-7, with D possibly being TRBD1 (6 bases). Germline values: CDR1 SGHNT, CDR2 YENEEA. The CDR3 has 15 residues. Trimming took off 5 bases at V and 3 bases at J, with 17 bases between the two ends. Written as DNA, the CDR3 is TGTGCCAGCAGCCCCGCCTCGGGACATTTCTACGAGCAGTACTTC. This codes for CASSPASGHFYEQYF.

The J gene is TRBJ1-4, the V gene TRBV27, with a tentative D call TRBD1 (5 bases). CDR1 and CDR2 (germline): MNHEY, SMNVEV (reference sequence). This CDR3 has 15 residues. The V end was cut by 0 bases, the J end by 8 bases, with 13 bases between. Here the CDR3 reads CASSLSVGLHEKLFF. The CDR3 DNA is TGTGCCAGCAGTTTATCGGTGGGGCTTCACGAAAAACTGTTTTTT.

This chain connects TRBV2 to TRBJ2-2, with TRBD1 matching 9 bases. The V and J ends lost 3 bases and 5 bases, in that order; junction bases with no gene match: 7. CDR3 size: 16 residues. Germline CDR1 is SNHLY and CDR2 is FYNNEI. The CDR3: CASSEFGTGWTGELFF. The CDR3 nucleotides are TGTGCCAGCAGTGAGTTCGGGACAGGGTGGACCGGGGAGCTGTTTTTT.

This chain links TRBV11-1 with TRBJ2-1; 12 bases line up with TRBD2. The germline CDR1 and CDR2 sequences are SGHAT and FQDESV (reference sequence). V trimming: 7 bases; J trimming: 4 bases; junction bases outside the gene matches: 2. The CDR3 loop spans 14 amino acids. CDR3 residues: CASTGLAGYNEQFF. The CDR3 nucleotides are TGTGCCAGCACCGGACTAGCGGGATACAATGAGCAGTTCTTC.

V gene TRBV29-1 combines with J gene TRBJ2-1; a weak D match, TRBD2 (6 bases). CDR1 SQVTM and CDR2 ANQGSEA come from the germline V gene. Between the trimmed V and J ends, which lost 4 bases and 4 bases, there was a span of 14 bases. The CDR3 totals 14 residues. The DNA for the CDR3 is TGCAGCGTTGGATTGTCAGGGAGGTACAATGAGCAGTTCTTC. It encodes CSVGLSGRYNEQFF.

This clone was recorded at least ten times. The chain joins TRBV12-5 to TRBJ1-1; 7 nucleotides line up with TRBD1. J lost 1 base, V lost 5 bases, and 7 bases had no gene match. Germline assignment: CDR1 LGHNT and CDR2 FRNRAP. This CDR3 has 15 amino acids. The CDR3 coding sequence is TGTGCTAGTGGTAATTCCAGGACAGGGAACACTGAAGCTTTCTTT. Its protein is CASGNSRTGNTEAFF.

The chain carries TRBV27 and TRBJ1-1; 9 nucleotides agree with TRBD1. V shed 4 bases, J shed 9 bases, and the junction held 9 bases outside the gene matches. The CDR3 sequence is 14 residues long. In germline, CDR1 is MNHEY, CDR2 SMNVEV (reference sequence). The CDR3 DNA is TGTGCCAGCAGTTCTCTCTGGACAGGGGAGCAAGCTTTCTTT. It specifies CASSSLWTGEQAFF.

The J gene is TRBJ1-2, the V gene TRBV11-2, with 7 nucleotides matching TRBD1. The germline CDR1 and CDR2 sequences are SGHAT and FQNNGV. Unmatched junction bases numbered 6, after V lost 0 bases and J lost 2 bases. The CDR3 runs 16 residues. CDR3 nucleotide sequence: TGTGCCAGCAGCTTAGAACCGACAGGGAACAACTATGGCTACACCTTC. It yields the protein CASSLEPTGNNYGYTF.

In its sample, this clone was seen once. CDR3: CASSPTMNTEAFF. In DNA, the CDR3 is TGTGCCAGTAGCCCTACCATGAACACTGAAGCTTTCTTT. The gene calls are TRBV19 and TRBJ1-1; no clear D gene. This CDR3 is built from 13 residues. Between the trimmed V and J ends, which lost 6 bases and 0 bases, there was a span of 8 bases. CDR1 and CDR2 (germline): LNHDA, SQIVND (reference sequence).

The rearrangement links TRBV21-1 to TRBJ2-7; TRBD1, the table's D call, was not compared with the DNA. TRBV21-1 has pseudogene status. The CDR3 is made up of 18 amino acids. CDR3: CASSIIGGEGQGVYEQYF. In DNA form, the CDR3 reads TGTGCCAGCAGCATCATAGGGGGTGAGGGACAGGGGGTCTACGAGCAGTACTTC.

The chain is built from TRBV5-1 and TRBJ2-3, with a weak D call TRBD1 (5 bases). CDR1 is SGHRS, CDR2 YFSETQ, per germline. CDR3 length: 15 residues. V dropped 2 bases and J dropped 0 bases, with 10 bases sitting between them. The CDR3 is CASSFDSFSTDTQYF. The CDR3 DNA is TGCGCCAGCAGCTTTGACAGCTTCAGCACAGATACGCAGTATTTT. Drawing the rest from reference TRBV5-1 and TRBJ2-3, the complete variable domain is KAGVTQTPRYLIKTRGQQVTLSCSPISGHRSVSWYQQTPGQGLQFLFEYFSETQRNKGNFPGRFSGRQFSNSRSEMNVSTLELGDSALYLCASSFDSFSTDTQYFGPGTRLTVL.

The chain employs TRBV11-2 and TRBJ1-1, with TRBD1 as a possible D gene (5 bases). The CDR3 runs 13 residues. Trimming cost V 9 bases and J 0 bases, with 11 bases left between them. In germline, CDR1 is SGHAT, CDR2 FQNNGV. The CDR3 region is CASLGLMNTEAFF. The CDR3 DNA reads as TGTGCCAGTCTGGGACTTATGAACACTGAAGCTTTCTTT.

This CDR3 is CASSRGTNSNQPQHF. The CDR3 DNA reads as TGTGCCAGCAGTAGGGGGACGAATAGCAATCAGCCCCAGCATTTT. The genes are TRBV27 and TRBJ1-5, with D possibly being TRBD1 (6 bases). The ends were cut back, 5 bases at V and 0 bases at J, with 11 bases in the middle. The CDR3 is 15 residues long. CDR1 is MNHEY, CDR2 SMNVEV, per germline (reference sequence).

The chain employs TRBV4-1 and TRBJ1-2, with 9 positions matching TRBD1. CDR3 size: 17 residues. CDR1 is MGHRA, CDR2 YSYEKL, per germline. V dropped 0 bases and J dropped 2; count of bases not matched to a gene: 7. DNA for the CDR3: TGCGCCAGCAGCCAAGACCCGGGACAGGGTACGAACTATGGCTACACCTTC. Translated: CASSQDPGQGTNYGYTF.

This chain joins TRBV6-5 and TRBJ2-7, with 10 bases identical to TRBD2. The CDR3 has 15 residues. Trimming took 2 bases from V and 7 from J; bases not matched to a gene: 8. From germline, CDR1 is MNHEY and CDR2 SVGAGI. The CDR3 DNA is TGTGCCAGCAGTTACAGGCTAGCGGGAGTTGGGGAGCAGTACTTC. Translation: CASSYRLAGVGEQYF.

The V call is TRBV20-1, the J call TRBJ2-7; 7 bases are a match to TRBD2. From germline, CDR1 is DFQATT and CDR2 SNEGSKA (reference sequence). This CDR3 comprises 11 residues. V lost 6 bases and J lost 2; bases outside the gene matches: 1. CDR3 sequence (DNA): TGCAGTGCAGCGGGGACCTACGAGCAGTACTTC. Translated, it gives CSAAGTYEQYF.